The clone carrying this T cell receptor beta chain was seen only a few times. Its antigen is still unknown. This record comes from a study of response to subunit inactivated influenza vaccine. Regarding the study as a whole: Each seasonal influenza vaccination, the authors suggested, recruits few new T cells.

TCRdb redid the calling of the RT-PCR reads with MiXCR, one entry per CDR3 protein. The table lists 560,000 or so distinct CDR3 sequences, 6% to 9% of them singletons, with roughly 13% in the top ten. The TCR was taken from a man aged 45 to 70 who received an inactivated influenza vaccine. Sequencing was performed on PBMCs from blood, taken around 25 months after vaccination.

The CDR3 loop reads CASTPRARGIYEQYF. The DNA of the CDR3 is TGTGCCAGCACACCCCGGGCCCGGGGGATCTACGAGCAGTACTTC. V and J are TRBV5-6 and TRBJ2-7; D might be TRBD2 (6 bases). Germline assignment: CDR1 SGHDT and CDR2 YYEEEE. Trimming took off 6 bases at V and 3 bases at J, with 19 bases between the two ends. The CDR3 has 15 amino acids.